What follows is one TCR beta chain and its context. Antigen unknown. This sample was included in a study of OX40 agonist ivuxolimab in advanced cancers. After removal of 0 bases from V and 5 bases from J, the junction contained 4 bases not matched to a gene. From germline, CDR1 is MNHNS and CDR2 SASEGT. The CDR3 is made up of 16 amino acids. Anyone with autoimmune disease history or systemic immunosuppression was excluded. Produced via immunoSEQ multiplex PCR; TCRdb's table is partial and in-frame only. This sample carries 90,000 to 120,000 clones, approximately 90% of them seen once, and the ten largest clones take roughly 1.1%. Study-wide points: At 0.1 to 3.0 mg/kg and by week 6, CD4+ and CD8+ T cells in the blood had expanded clonally. Some of the nonresponding patients also showed low levels of normalized T-cell clonal expansion. Among the least clonally expanded were partial responders at 0.1-3.0 mg/kg.

The clonotype originates from an adult with an advanced solid tumor such as melanoma, head and neck, liver or kidney cancer. The chain links TRBV6-1 to TRBJ2-3; 11 bases match TRBD2. Sequenced here: CD4+ or CD8+ T cells sorted from blood, sampled in a trial of the OX40 agonist ivuxolimab. The CDR3 loop is CASSEATSGSGDTQYF. Here the CDR3 DNA reads TGTGCCAGCAGTGAAGCAACTAGCGGGAGTGGAGATACGCAGTATTTT.